There are a few counts of the clone carrying this TCR beta chain. The antigen is not known. One end of the junction does not line up with germline, which may come from a read error. The germline V gene encodes CDR1 KGHDR and CDR2 SFDVKD. This CDR3 contains 13 residues. The use of previously described methods and listed TCR primers produced the bulk TCR libraries. One entry per CDR3 protein results from TCRdb running MiXCR on the PCR reads. The table has 550,000 to 750,000 distinct CDR3 sequences, approximately 20% seen once. The data stem from a study of molecular identifiers for immune sequencing clone quantification. Study-wide results and caveats: Over 97% of effector molecules, but under 1% in naive cells, were held by clones with more than 20 RNA copies.

For naive CD8 T cells, sorting used the CD8+CD4-CCR7+CD45RA+ phenotype. The V and J genes are TRBV24-1 and TRBJ2-2, with D possibly being TRBD2 (5 bases). Sequenced input: naive CD8+ T cells from blood, with Jurkat cell RNA spiked in. Subset: FACS-sorted CD8+CD4-CCR7+CD45RA+ naive T cells. The clonotype was recovered from a human donor in good health. Some libraries in this study had Jurkat cell RNA spiked in. This CDR3 reads CATLDPATGELYF. Written as DNA, the CDR3 is TGTGCCACTTTGGACCCGGCCACCGGGGAGCTGTATTTT.